This T cell receptor (beta chain) was recorded in a study of blood T cell repertoires in COVID-19. Some clones are missing from TCRdb's copy, which holds only in-frame ones; the method was immunoSEQ multiplex PCR. The sample contains approximately 350,000 clones, roughly 90% of which appear only once. Germline CDR1 is SQVTM and CDR2 is ANQGSEA. Between the trimmed V and J ends, which lost 1 base and 5 bases, there was a span of 9 bases. This CDR3 is built from 13 residues. The origin of this receptor is a man aged 40-49 years with acute or convalescent COVID-19. Material: peripheral blood. The genes are TRBV29-1 and TRBJ2-1; D gene uncertain. The CDR3 bases are TGCAGCGTTGAAGCATGGCAGGACAATGAGCAGTTCTTC. This encodes CSVEAWQDNEQFF.